This is a list of T cell receptor beta chains from one sample in a study of T cell responses to AZD1222 COVID-19 vaccine. Generated by immunoSEQ multiplex PCR, the TCRdb table keeps only in-frame clones and is missing some. The repertoire holds approximately 97,000 clones, more than 70% seen once, with approximately 15% in the top ten. This specimen was peripheral blood, taken on day 0 of AZD1222 vaccination. The receptors here all came from an adult in good health. The CDR3 runs from the conserved cysteine through the conserved F or W. A D gene is named only where the DNA matches it firmly. Not all rows give a size; the values are once, few, many and, for expanded clones, a class.

cdr3_nt cdr3_aa j_call clone_size v_call d_call
TGTGCCAGTAGGGGACAGGGTCGGCGTTCACCCCTCCACTTT CASRGQGRRSPLHF TRBJ1-6 . TRBV19 TRBD1
TGTGCCAGCAGCTTACAGACAGGGGGCCTAGTAGCGGGAGATTCAGATACGCAGTATTTT CASSLQTGGLVAGDSDTQYF TRBJ2-3 . TRBV7-3 .
TGTGCCAGCAGCCACTCGGGGAGTTATGGCTACACCTTC CASSHSGSYGYTF TRBJ1-2 once TRBV6-5 .
TGTGCCAGCACAGGGCTCGGTAATGAGCAGTTCTTC CASTGLGNEQFF TRBJ2-1 once TRBV27 .
TGTGCCAGCAGTTTTGGTGAAAACACCATATATTTT CASSFGENTIYF TRBJ1-3 once TRBV12-3/TRBV12-4 .
TGTGCCAGTAGTACCCGGACAGGGGGCTGGGAGACCCAGTACTTC CASSTRTGGWETQYF TRBJ2-5 . TRBV19 TRBD1
TGCGCCAGCAGTGAGTACGGGGAAGCAGATACGCAGTATTTT CASSEYGEADTQYF TRBJ2-3 . TRBV10-2 .
TGTGCCAGCAGCTTAGGGACAGGGGTGGTCACTGAAGCTTTCTTT CASSLGTGVVTEAFF TRBJ1-1 few TRBV7-9 TRBD1
TGTGCCAGCAGTTATTCCGGGACGGTTGATCAGCCCCAGCATTTT CASSYSGTVDQPQHF TRBJ1-5 . TRBV6-5 .
TGTGCCAGCAGCGTAACGGGAGTCGGGTCGGCTTTCTTT CASSVTGVGSAFF TRBJ1-1 once TRBV9 .
TGTGCCAGCTCCCCGCCTCGGACAGGAACGGACGAGCAGTACTTC CASSPPRTGTDEQYF TRBJ2-7 . TRBV18 TRBD1
TGTGCCAGCAGCTTAGATGGCGGGGGGTACAATGAGCAGTTCTTC CASSLDGGGYNEQFF TRBJ2-1 . TRBV11-3 TRBD2